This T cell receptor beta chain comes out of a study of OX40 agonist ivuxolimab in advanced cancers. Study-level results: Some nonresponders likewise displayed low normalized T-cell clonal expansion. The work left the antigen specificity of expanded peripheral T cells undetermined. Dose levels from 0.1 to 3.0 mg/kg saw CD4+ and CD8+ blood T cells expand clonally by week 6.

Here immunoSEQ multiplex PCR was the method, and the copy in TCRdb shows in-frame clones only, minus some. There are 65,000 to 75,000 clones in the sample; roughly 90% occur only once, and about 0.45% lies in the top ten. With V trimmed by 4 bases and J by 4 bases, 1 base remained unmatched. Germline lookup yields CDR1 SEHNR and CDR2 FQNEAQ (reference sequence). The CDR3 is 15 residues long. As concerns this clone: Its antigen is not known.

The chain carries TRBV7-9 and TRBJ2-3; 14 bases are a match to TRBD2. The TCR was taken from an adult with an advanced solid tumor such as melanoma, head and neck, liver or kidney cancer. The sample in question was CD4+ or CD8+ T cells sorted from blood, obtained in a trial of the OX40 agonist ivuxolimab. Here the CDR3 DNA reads TGTGCCAGCAGCTCGGGACTAGCGGGAGCAGATACGCAGTATTTT. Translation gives CASSSGLAGADTQYF.